A selection of T cell receptor beta chains follows, all from one sample in a study of T-cell memory formation after mild COVID-19. TCRdb ran MiXCR on the 5' RACE reads and lists one entry per CDR3 protein. The top ten clones hold about 22% of a sample with some 450,000 distinct CDR3 sequences, roughly 18% of them seen once. Specimen: PBMCs or a T cell subset sorted from them (not recorded which). These receptors were taken from a man younger than 30 who had mild COVID-19 (a few samples of this study predate the infection). Cell type and time point are not known. Both conserved end residues are part of each CDR3. D genes are given only for firm matches. Some rows have no size entry. The others give once, few or many, or a class for an expanded clone.

NA	11	TRBV20-1	NA	TRBJ1-2	CSASGSYGYTF	TGCAGTGCTAGTGGCAGCTATGGCTACACCTTC
NA	14	TRBV6-2/TRBV6-3	NA	TRBJ1-1	CASSLRAANTEAFF	TGTGCCAGCAGCCTCCGGGCCGCGAACACTGAAGCTTTCTTT
NA	15	TRBV7-2	many	TRBJ1-5	CASSFTGQGNQPQHF	TGTGCCAGCAGCTTTACAGGCCAGGGCAATCAGCCCCAGCATTTT
NA	16	TRBV9	few	TRBJ1-3	CASSFSNRVSGNTIYF	TGTGCCAGCAGCTTCTCCAACAGGGTTTCTGGAAACACCATATATTTT
TRBD2	14	TRBV4-3	NA	TRBJ2-4	CASSQWSGGNIQYF	TGCGCCAGCAGCCAATGGAGCGGGGGAAACATTCAGTACTTC
NA	13	TRBV4-1	few	TRBJ2-7	CASSRTAKGEQYF	TGCGCCAGCAGCCGGACAGCGAAGGGCGAGCAGTACTTC
NA	14	TRBV3-1	once	TRBJ2-2	CASRGVSSTGELFF	TGTGCCAGCAGGGGGGTGTCGAGCACCGGGGAGCTGTTTTTT
NA	13	TRBV5-1	many	TRBJ2-3	CASSSTFTDTQYF	TGCGCCAGCAGCTCGACCTTCACAGATACGCAGTATTTT
TRBD2	14	TRBV20-1	few	TRBJ2-3	CSAGLAGITDTQYF	TGCAGTGCGGGGCTAGCGGGGATCACAGATACGCAGTATTTT
NA	14	TRBV4-1	NA	TRBJ2-5	CASSQEISLETQYF	TGCGCCAGCAGCCAAGAGATCAGTCTGGAGACCCAGTACTTC
NA	15	TRBV11-2	many	TRBJ2-3	CASSLWGSAGDTQYF	TGTGCCAGCAGCTTATGGGGTTCAGCGGGAGATACGCAGTATTTT
NA	15	TRBV12-3/TRBV12-4	few	TRBJ2-3	CASGRPGGGTDTQYF	TGTGCCAGCGGGAGACCAGGCGGGGGCACAGATACGCAGTATTTT
NA	16	TRBV5-4	few	TRBJ2-2	CASSLPGDANTGELFF	TGTGCCAGCAGCTTACCGGGAGACGCGAACACCGGGGAGCTGTTTTTT
NA	15	TRBV7-2	few	TRBJ2-1	CASSLSPPLGDEQFF	TGTGCCAGCAGCTTATCACCCCCTCTAGGCGATGAGCAGTTCTTC
NA	14	TRBV12-3/TRBV12-4	few	TRBJ2-5	CASTDAGIQETQYF	TGTGCCAGCACGGACGCGGGGATACAAGAGACCCAGTACTTC
NA	10	TRBV28	NA	TRBJ1-1	CAASNGRAFF	TGTGCCGCCTCTAACGGTAGAGCTTTCTTT
NA	14	TRBV19	NA	TRBJ2-7	CASSILGSSYEQYF	TGTGCCAGTAGTATTTTGGGGAGCTCCTACGAGCAGTACTTC
NA	15	TRBV19	few	TRBJ1-4	CASRNQFSWDEKLFF	TGTGCCAGTAGAAACCAATTTAGTTGGGATGAAAAACTGTTTTTT
NA	15	TRBV7-8	few	TRBJ2-3	CATGQSGGGTDTQYF	TGTGCCACAGGCCAATCCGGAGGGGGCACAGATACGCAGTATTTT
NA	14	TRBV5-1	few	TRBJ1-2	CASSFAGGGYGYTF	TGCGCCAGCAGCTTTGCGGGTGGGGGCTATGGCTACACCTTC
NA	15	TRBV7-2	NA	TRBJ2-5	CASSLSVTRGETQYF	TGTGCCAGCAGCTTGAGTGTTACCAGGGGAGAGACCCAGTACTTC
NA	16	TRBV7-9	few	TRBJ1-2	CASSEQNTETNYGYTF	TGTGCCAGCAGCGAGCAAAACACGGAGACTAACTATGGCTACACCTTC
TRBD1	14	TRBV12-3/TRBV12-4	many	TRBJ2-5	CASSLEQGQETQYF	TGTGCCAGCAGTTTAGAACAGGGGCAAGAGACCCAGTACTTC
NA	13	TRBV3-1	few	TRBJ1-2	CASSQDFRATYTF	TGTGCCAGCAGCCAAGATTTTAGGGCAACCTACACCTTC
NA	11	TRBV20-1	few	TRBJ1-1	CSAPEAAEAFF	TGCAGTGCCCCCGAGGCGGCTGAAGCTTTCTTT
NA	14	TRBV6-6	NA	TRBJ1-2	CASSYEGGDYGYTF	TGTGCCAGCAGTTACGAGGGCGGCGACTATGGCTACACCTTC
NA	16	TRBV7-6	few	TRBJ2-3	CASSLAAGAHTDTQYF	TGTGCCAGCAGCTTAGCGGCAGGGGCCCACACAGATACGCAGTATTTT
NA	14	TRBV6-5	NA	TRBJ2-5	CASSTGAGSETQYF	TGTGCCAGCAGTACCGGGGCGGGGTCAGAGACCCAGTACTTC
NA	18	TRBV6-2/TRBV6-3	NA	TRBJ1-5	CASSYSTTGPPEDQPQHF	TGTGCCAGCAGTTACTCGACAACGGGACCCCCGGAGGATCAGCCCCAGCATTTT
NA	14	TRBV4-1	NA	TRBJ1-2	CASSQAAGEHGYTF	TGCGCCAGCAGCCAAGCGGCAGGGGAGCATGGCTACACCTTC
NA	11	TRBV6-2/TRBV6-3	few	TRBJ2-1	CASSPGTTQFF	TGTGCCAGCAGTCCCGGGACGACGCAGTTCTTC
TRBD1	14	TRBV20-1	few	TRBJ1-2	CSGGQGASSYGYTF	TGCAGTGGCGGACAGGGGGCAAGTTCCTATGGCTACACCTTC
NA	14	TRBV9	few	TRBJ1-2	CASSGGDIYDGYTF	TGTGCCAGCAGCGGTGGGGACATATATGATGGCTACACCTTC
NA	13	TRBV12-3/TRBV12-4	few	TRBJ2-3	CASSGQGRDTQYF	TGTGCCAGCAGTGGGCAGGGGAGAGATACGCAGTATTTT
NA	13	TRBV24-1	few	TRBJ2-1	CATSMAVYNEQFF	TGTGCCACCTCCATGGCAGTTTACAATGAGCAGTTCTTC
TRBD1	16	TRBV18	NA	TRBJ1-6	CASSRTGGFYNSPLHF	TGTGCCAGCTCACGGACAGGGGGGTTCTATAATTCACCCCTCCACTTT
NA	14	TRBV7-2	NA	TRBJ2-3	CASSLGAYSDTQYF	TGTGCCAGCAGCTTAGGGGCCTATTCAGATACGCAGTATTTT
NA	13	TRBV29-1	many	TRBJ2-7	CSVALPDSDEQYF	TGCAGCGTCGCCCTACCCGACTCCGACGAGCAGTACTTC
NA	13	TRBV19	many	TRBJ2-3	CASSNREADTQYF	TGTGCCAGTAGTAACCGGGAAGCAGATACGCAGTATTTT
TRBD1	15	TRBV7-3	many	TRBJ2-3	CASSPTGTGINTQYF	TGTGCCAGCAGCCCTACCGGGACAGGTATTAATACGCAGTATTTT
NA	14	TRBV4-1	NA	TRBJ2-4	CASSQPLAKNIQYF	TGCGCCAGCAGCCAACCTCTAGCCAAAAACATTCAGTACTTC